The sequence of this TCR beta chain was determined in a study of blood T cell repertoires in COVID-19. TCRdb's table, derived via immunoSEQ multiplex PCR, lists solely in-frame clones and lacks some. The profile shows 340,000 or so clones, more than 70% of them singletons. The germline CDR1 and CDR2 sequences are SGHTA and FQGNSA. The CDR3 is 14 amino acids. Deletions cut 1 base from V and 7 bases from J, with 13 bases between. The chain joins TRBV7-2 to TRBJ1-2, with TRBD1 as a possible D gene (5 bases). The sample was peripheral blood. The source is a man aged 30-40 years with active or convalescent COVID-19. CDR3 sequence: CASSLGAGTGGYTF. Written as DNA, the CDR3 is TGTGCCAGCAGCTTAGGGGCGGGGACGGGTGGCTACACCTTC.